The clone carrying this T cell receptor (beta chain) has only a few counts. This specimen comes from a study of blood T cell repertoires in COVID-19. CDR1 and CDR2 from the germline V gene are SGHNT and YYREEE (reference sequence). The CDR3 extends over 15 amino acids. V lost 1 base, J lost 1 base, and 4 bases stayed unmatched. Libraries were prepared by immunoSEQ multiplex PCR; TCRdb keeps only in-frame clonotypes and omits some of them. Of around 210,000 clones listed, approximately 86% were seen once; the top ten hold approximately 0.97%. Material for sequencing was peripheral blood. This TCR came from a man between 60 and 70 years old with COVID-19, enrolled during active disease. The gene calls are TRBV5-4 and TRBJ1-1, with 7 bases fitting TRBD1. The CDR3 nucleotides read TGTGCCAGCAGCTTGCGACAGGGATGGAACACTGAAGCTTTCTTT. This gives the protein CASSLRQGWNTEAFF.